The 5 T cell receptor beta chains below all came from one sample that was sequenced in a study of blood T cell repertoires in COVID-19. TCRdb's table, derived via immunoSEQ multiplex PCR, lists solely in-frame clones and lacks some. The table shows some 48,000 clones, with 65% to 90% occurring only once. Sequenced sample: peripheral blood. These receptors were obtained from a woman of 80 years or more with acute or convalescent COVID-19.

The chain is built from TRBV18 and TRBJ1-2, with 9 bases matching TRBD1. This CDR3 has 14 amino acids. Germline CDR1 is KGHSH and CDR2 is LQKENI. J was trimmed by 6 bases and V by 6 bases; bases with no gene match: 8. CDR3 nucleotide sequence: TGTGCCAGCTCGCCCCTGACAGGGGGAGATGGCTACACCTTC. Translated: CASSPLTGGDGYTF. The complete variable domain, with remaining parts taken from reference TRBV18 and TRBJ1-2, reads NAGVMQNPRHLVRRRGQEARLRCSPMKGHSHVYWYRQLPEEGLKFMVYLQKENIIDESGMPKERFSAEFPKEGPSILRIQQVVRGDSAAYFCASSPLTGGDGYTFGSGTRLTVV.

The chain has TRBV4-2 and TRBJ1-2; D might be TRBD1 (5 bases). Germline CDR1 is LGHNA and CDR2 is YNFKEQ. The V and J ends lost 0 bases and 2 bases respectively, with 10 bases between them. CDR3 length equals 15 residues. The CDR3 DNA reads TGTGCCAGCAGCCAAGATTGGGGGGAGAACTATGGCTACACCTTC. Translation: CASSQDWGENYGYTF.

This chain connects TRBV3-1 (or the pseudogene TRBV3-2) to TRBJ1-1; unclear D gene. Trimming shortened V by 4 bases and J by 1 base, and 10 bases separated the two germline ends. The CDR3 runs 14 residues. CDR1 and CDR2 (germline): LGHDT, YNNKEL (reference sequence). The CDR3 here is CASSRAGENTEAFF. DNA of the CDR3: TGTGCCAGCAGCCGGGCGGGCGAGAACACTGAAGCTTTCTTT.

The genes are TRBV19 and TRBJ1-2; 7 nucleotides align to TRBD1. Germline lookup yields CDR1 LNHDA and CDR2 SQIVND (reference sequence). V trimming: 8 bases; J trimming: 2 bases; junction bases outside the gene matches: 5. This CDR3 has 13 amino acids. CDR3 in amino acids: CASGVGGNYGYTF. The CDR3 nucleotides are TGTGCCAGTGGGGTAGGGGGCAACTATGGCTACACCTTC.

V and J are TRBV14 and TRBJ1-1, with D tentatively TRBD1 (6 bases). CDR3 length: 14 amino acids. Deletions cut 1 base from V and 4 bases from J, with 10 bases between. The germline V gene has CDR1 SGHDN and CDR2 FVKESK. CDR3 in DNA: TGTGCCAGCAGCCAAGCGGGGGGGCCCACTGAAGCTTTCTTT. Amino acids: CASSQAGGPTEAFF.